This T cell receptor beta chain was identified in a study of T cells in Graves' hyperthyroidism and ophthalmopathy. At the level of the study: At initial diagnosis, before any treatment had begun, peripheral blood was obtained.

What was amplified from RNA transcripts were TCR beta CDR3 regions. The HTBI primer set served for first-round RT-PCR of the TCR CDR3. TCRdb re-analysed the multiplex PCR reads in MiXCR, keeping a single row per CDR3 protein. This sample has 470,000 or so distinct CDR3 sequences, with around 21% found just once. A remark on this clonotype: No antigen is known for it.

Study-wide findings and caveats: A 13 V-J signature model discriminated ophthalmopathy versus stable hyperthyroidism.

Stable disease denoted Graves' hyperthyroidism without ophthalmopathy progression within 18 months. The study excluded patients with uncontrolled infection, other autoimmune disease, pregnancy or lactation. Source material: blood. The receptor comes from a man younger than 35 with Graves' hyperthyroidism.

The chain's CDR3 is CASSGPVGTEAFF. CDR3 bases: TGTGCCAGCAGTGGCCCGGTAGGGACTGAAGCTTTCTTT. The V gene is TRBV2, the J gene TRBJ1-1; D is undetermined. Germline lookup yields CDR1 SNHLY and CDR2 FYNNEI. This CDR3 has 13 amino acids. With 4 bases removed from V and 5 bases from J, the gap between germline ends came to 11 bases.